Below are 10 T cell receptor beta chains sequenced from a single sample in a study of cytomegalovirus exposure and HLA in healthy donors. 13 Jbeta primers and 60 Vbeta primers were used for the PCR. The data were produced by immunoSEQ multiplex PCR, yet TCRdb's version contains in-frame clones alone and is incomplete. This table has approximately 160,000 clones, roughly 80% appearing once. Sequencing used PBMCs. The receptors were gathered from a man aged 50 or older in good health and CMV-seropositive.

The chain recombines TRBV27 with TRBJ2-3; D not resolved. Per germline, CDR1 MNHEY and CDR2 SMNVEV (reference sequence). The CDR3 covers 14 residues. V shed 3 bases and J shed 8 bases, with 15 bases lying between them. In DNA form, the CDR3 reads TGTGCCAGCAGTTTCTATAAAGATGCGTTTACGCAGTATTTT. Its translation: CASSFYKDAFTQYF.

V and J are TRBV10-3 and TRBJ2-3, with TRBD2 matching over 11 bases. The J segment lost 4 bases and the V segment lost 7 bases, leaving 4 bases of the junction unmatched. This CDR3 is 14 amino acids long. Looked up from germline, CDR1 is ENHRY and CDR2 is SYGVKD. DNA for the CDR3: TGTGCCATCAATAGCGGGAGGGGAGCAGATACGCAGTATTTT. Amino acids: CAINSGRGADTQYF.

The V gene is TRBV7-9, the J gene TRBJ1-1; D is unresolved. The V gene's germline CDR1 is SEHNR and CDR2 FQNEAQ (reference sequence). Trimming took 5 bases from V and 0 from J, leaving 16 bases between them. The CDR3 length is 16 residues. The CDR3 here is CASSPTNSFMNTEAFF. The CDR3 nucleotides read TGTGCCAGCAGCCCGACAAACAGCTTCATGAACACTGAAGCTTTCTTT.

V is TRBV28 and J is TRBJ2-1; tentative D call: TRBD2 (6 bases). Between the trimmed V and J ends, which lost 3 bases and 5 bases, there was a span of 14 bases. CDR3 length: 15 residues. Germline loops: CDR1 MDHEN, CDR2 SYDVKM. The chain's CDR3 is CASSLVTRGNNEQFF. The CDR3 region has the DNA TGTGCCAGCAGTTTGGTGACTAGGGGAAACAATGAGCAGTTCTTC.

The chain couples TRBV4-1 to TRBJ1-3, with no clear D. Trimming took off 3 bases at V and 7 bases at J, with 22 bases between the two ends. This CDR3 is 17 amino acids long. CDR1 and CDR2 from the germline V gene are MGHRA and YSYEKL. The CDR3 coding sequence is TGCGCCAGCAGCCATCGAGGGCGGCAGGCGTCGGGGAACACCATATATTTT. Protein: CASSHRGRQASGNTIYF.

The J gene is TRBJ1-4, the V gene TRBV29-1; D is ambiguous. CDR1 SQVTM and CDR2 ANQGSEA come from the germline V gene. V gave up 2 bases and J gave up 8 bases, with 6 bases separating them. The CDR3 covers 11 residues. The CDR3 coding sequence is TGCAGCGTTGAAAGAGGGGAAAAACTGTTTTTT. Its protein product is CSVERGEKLFF.

This clone was found once. V and J are TRBV5-1 and TRBJ2-7, with 7 bases matching TRBD2. The CDR3 is made up of 15 amino acids. J gave up 2 bases and V 0 bases, and 5 bases lay outside the gene matches. The germline V gene encodes CDR1 SGHRS and CDR2 YFSETQ. For the CDR3, the DNA is TGCGCCAGCAGCTTGGCCTCGGGAGGTCCCTACGAGCAGTACTTC. As protein: CASSLASGGPYEQYF.

The V gene is TRBV29-1, the J gene TRBJ2-3, with D tentatively TRBD2 (5 bases). Germline V gene sequence: CDR1 SQVTM, CDR2 ANQGSEA. The CDR3 consists of 15 residues. V lost 1 base to trimming and J lost 5 bases, with 16 bases between them. DNA of the CDR3: TGCAGCGTTGAAGGTGGGTCGGGGTCCGGAGATACGCAGTATTTT. Translation gives CSVEGGSGSGDTQYF.

This chain links TRBV18 with TRBJ2-5; 7 positions match TRBD1. CDR3 length equals 15 residues. Germline loops: CDR1 KGHSH, CDR2 LQKENI. The ends lost 3 bases at V and 2 bases at J; junction bases unmatched: 6. The DNA for the CDR3 is TGTGCCAGCTCACCCGGACAGGCGCCTCAAGAGACCCAGTACTTC. This sequence encodes CASSPGQAPQETQYF.

The genes are TRBV2 and TRBJ2-3, with 9 positions matching TRBD2. V was pared by 4 bases and J by 2 bases, with 1 base of the junction left unmatched. This CDR3 spans 14 amino acids. CDR1 and CDR2 (germline): SNHLY, FYNNEI. Here the CDR3 reads CASSGTSVTDTQYF. The DNA for the CDR3 is TGTGCCAGCAGTGGGACTAGCGTCACAGATACGCAGTATTTT.